This T cell receptor beta chain was captured by sequencing in a study of blood T cells in healthy people across ages. The wider study: About one barcoded TCR beta cDNA was captured per two T cells.

The use of a sample-barcoded 5' primer and a J-beta primer mix characterized a second PCR of about 7 to 12 cycles. TCRdb reprocessed the 5' RACE reads via MiXCR and lists one record per CDR3 protein. Altogether roughly 680,000 distinct CDR3 sequences are present, over 45% being singletons, with the ten largest covering approximately 32%. The study's findings and limits: CMV status of donors was unknown, possibly confounding expanded clonotype changes.

CDR1 and CDR2 from the germline V gene are LNHDA and SQIVND (reference sequence). The CDR3 has 15 residues. The germline V and J ends were trimmed by 4 bases and 0 bases, with 10 bases remaining between them. As concerns this clonotype: Its matching antigen is unknown.

The clonotype was recovered from a woman in her sixties in good health. The sequenced sample was blood. The rearrangement links TRBV19 to TRBJ2-1, with D possibly being TRBD2 (5 bases). CDR3 region: CASSKRGSSYNEQFF. For the CDR3, the DNA is TGTGCCAGTAGTAAGCGAGGGAGCTCCTACAATGAGCAGTTCTTC.